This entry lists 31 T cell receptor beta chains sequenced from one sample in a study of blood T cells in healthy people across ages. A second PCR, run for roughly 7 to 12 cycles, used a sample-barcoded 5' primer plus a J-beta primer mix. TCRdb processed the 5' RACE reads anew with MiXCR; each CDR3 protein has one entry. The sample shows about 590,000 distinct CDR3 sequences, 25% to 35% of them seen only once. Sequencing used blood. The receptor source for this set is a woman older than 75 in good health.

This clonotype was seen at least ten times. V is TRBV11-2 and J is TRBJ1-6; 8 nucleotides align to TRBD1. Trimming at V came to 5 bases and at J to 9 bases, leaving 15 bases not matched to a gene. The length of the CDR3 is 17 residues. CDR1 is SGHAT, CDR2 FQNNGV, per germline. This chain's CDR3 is CASSPGEFRDRTSPLHF. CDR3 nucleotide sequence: TGTGCCAGCAGCCCGGGAGAGTTTCGGGACAGGACTTCACCCCTCCACTTT.

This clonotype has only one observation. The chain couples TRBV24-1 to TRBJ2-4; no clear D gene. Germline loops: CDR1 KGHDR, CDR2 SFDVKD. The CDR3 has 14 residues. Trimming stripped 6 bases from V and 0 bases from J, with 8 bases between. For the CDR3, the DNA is TGTGCCACCAGTAGCGTATTAGCCAAAAACATTCAGTACTTC. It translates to CATSSVLAKNIQYF.

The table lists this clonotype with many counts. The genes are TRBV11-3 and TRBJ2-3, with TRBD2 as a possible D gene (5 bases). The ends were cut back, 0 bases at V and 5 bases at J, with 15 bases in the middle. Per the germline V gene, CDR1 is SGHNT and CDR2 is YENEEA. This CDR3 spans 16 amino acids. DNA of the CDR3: TGTGCCAGCAGCTTAGAGGGTCGGGGAGTTGAAGATACGCAGTATTTT. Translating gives CASSLEGRGVEDTQYF.

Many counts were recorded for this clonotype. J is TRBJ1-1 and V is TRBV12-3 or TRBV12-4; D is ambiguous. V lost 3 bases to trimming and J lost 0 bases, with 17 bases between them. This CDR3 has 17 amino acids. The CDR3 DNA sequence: TGTGCCAGCAGTTTGCGGCGTCCAGGATTTATGAACACTGAAGCTTTCTTT. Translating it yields CASSLRRPGFMNTEAFF.

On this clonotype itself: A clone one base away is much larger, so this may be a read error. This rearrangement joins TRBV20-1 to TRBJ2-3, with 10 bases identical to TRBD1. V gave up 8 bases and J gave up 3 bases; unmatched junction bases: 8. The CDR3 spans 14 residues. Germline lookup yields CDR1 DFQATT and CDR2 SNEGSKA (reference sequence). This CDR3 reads CSPGGQGGTDTQYF. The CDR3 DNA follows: TGCAGTCCAGGAGGACAGGGGGGAACAGATACGCAGTATTTT.

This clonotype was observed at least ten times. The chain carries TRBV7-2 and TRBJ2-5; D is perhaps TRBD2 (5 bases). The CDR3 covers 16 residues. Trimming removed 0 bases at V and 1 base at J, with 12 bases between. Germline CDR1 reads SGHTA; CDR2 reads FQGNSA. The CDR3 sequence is CASSLARARGQETQYF. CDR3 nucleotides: TGTGCCAGCAGCTTAGCGCGGGCCCGAGGCCAAGAGACCCAGTACTTC.

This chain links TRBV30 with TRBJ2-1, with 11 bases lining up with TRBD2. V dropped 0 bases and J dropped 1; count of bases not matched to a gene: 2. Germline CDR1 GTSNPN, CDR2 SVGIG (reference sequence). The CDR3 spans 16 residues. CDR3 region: CAWSVRLAGSYNEQFF. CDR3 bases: TGTGCCTGGAGTGTAAGACTAGCGGGATCCTACAATGAGCAGTTCTTC. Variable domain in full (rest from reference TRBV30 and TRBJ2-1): SQTIHQWPATLVQPVGSPLSLECTVEGTSNPNLYWYRQAAGRGLQLLFYSVGIGQISSEVPQNLSASRPQDRQFILSSKKLLLSDSGFYLCAWSVRLAGSYNEQFFGPGTRLTVL.

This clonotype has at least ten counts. CDR3 protein: CASSTTRNEAFF. CDR3 coding DNA: TGTGCCAGCAGTACCACGCGGAATGAAGCTTTCTTT. The chain combines TRBV6-2 or TRBV6-3 with TRBJ1-1; D remains unclear. The CDR3 contains 12 residues. Germline values: CDR1 MNHEY, CDR2 SVGEGT. The V gene lost 5 bases and the J gene lost 7 bases, with 11 bases spanning the gap.

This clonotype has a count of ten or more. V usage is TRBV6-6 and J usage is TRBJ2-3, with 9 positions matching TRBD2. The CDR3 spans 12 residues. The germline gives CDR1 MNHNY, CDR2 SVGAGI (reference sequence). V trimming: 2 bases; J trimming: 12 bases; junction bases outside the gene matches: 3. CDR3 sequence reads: CASSYSLAGQYF. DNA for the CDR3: TGTGCCAGCAGTTACAGCCTAGCGGGACAGTATTTT.

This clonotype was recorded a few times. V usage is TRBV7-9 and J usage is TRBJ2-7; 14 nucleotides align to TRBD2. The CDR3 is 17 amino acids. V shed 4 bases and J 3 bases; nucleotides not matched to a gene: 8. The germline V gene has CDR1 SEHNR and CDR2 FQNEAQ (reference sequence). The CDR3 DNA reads TGTGCCAGCAGCTACGGACTAGCGGGGGGCGGGGACTACGAGCAGTACTTC. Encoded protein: CASSYGLAGGGDYEQYF.

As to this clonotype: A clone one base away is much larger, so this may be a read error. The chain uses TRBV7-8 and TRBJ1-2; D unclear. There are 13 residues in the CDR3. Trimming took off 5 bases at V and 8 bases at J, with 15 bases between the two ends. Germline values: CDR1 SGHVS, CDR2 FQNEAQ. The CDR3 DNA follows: TGTGCCAGCAGCCCGGCGGTCAGTCACGGCTACACCTTC. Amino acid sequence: CASSPAVSHGYTF.

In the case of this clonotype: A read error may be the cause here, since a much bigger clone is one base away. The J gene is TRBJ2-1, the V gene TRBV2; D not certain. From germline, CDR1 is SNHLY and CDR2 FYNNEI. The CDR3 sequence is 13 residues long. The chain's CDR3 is CTSRSASYNEQFF. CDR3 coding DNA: TGTACCAGCAGGTCGGCTTCCTACAATGAGCAGTTCTTC.

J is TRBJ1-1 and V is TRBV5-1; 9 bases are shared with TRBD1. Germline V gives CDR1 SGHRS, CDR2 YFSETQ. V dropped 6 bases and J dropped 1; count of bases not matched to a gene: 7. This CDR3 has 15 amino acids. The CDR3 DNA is TGCGCCAGCAAGGTCCCGGGACAGGGGAACACTGAAGCTTTCTTT. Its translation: CASKVPGQGNTEAFF.

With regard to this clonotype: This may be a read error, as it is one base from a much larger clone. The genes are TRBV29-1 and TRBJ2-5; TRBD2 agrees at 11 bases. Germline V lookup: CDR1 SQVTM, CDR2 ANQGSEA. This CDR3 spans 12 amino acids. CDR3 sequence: CTVIAGGSEQYF. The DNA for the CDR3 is TGCACCGTTATAGCGGGGGGGAGTGAGCAGTACTTC.

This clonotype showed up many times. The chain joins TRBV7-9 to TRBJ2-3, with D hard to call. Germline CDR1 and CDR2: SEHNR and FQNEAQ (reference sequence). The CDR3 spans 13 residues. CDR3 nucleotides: TGTGCAACCCGGGCTTCTAGCACAGATACGCAGTATTTT. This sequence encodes CATRASSTDTQYF.

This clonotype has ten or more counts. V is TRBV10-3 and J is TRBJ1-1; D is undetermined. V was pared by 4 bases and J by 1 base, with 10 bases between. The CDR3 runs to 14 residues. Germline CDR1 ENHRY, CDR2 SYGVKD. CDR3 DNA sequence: TGTGCCATCAGTGGCGGGGTTCAGAACACTGAAGCTTTCTTT. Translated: CAISGGVQNTEAFF.

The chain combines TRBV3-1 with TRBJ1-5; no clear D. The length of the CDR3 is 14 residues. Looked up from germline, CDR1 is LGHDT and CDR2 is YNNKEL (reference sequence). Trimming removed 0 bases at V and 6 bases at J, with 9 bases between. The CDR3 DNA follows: TGTGCCAGCAGCCAAGATCGAGAAGTTCAGCCCCAGCATTTT. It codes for CASSQDREVQPQHF.

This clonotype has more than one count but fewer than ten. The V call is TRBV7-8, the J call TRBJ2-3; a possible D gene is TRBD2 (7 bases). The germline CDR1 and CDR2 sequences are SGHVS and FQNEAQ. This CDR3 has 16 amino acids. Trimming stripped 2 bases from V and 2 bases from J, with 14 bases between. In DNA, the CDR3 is TGTGCCAGCAGCTTAAAGGGGGGGGGCCTCACAGATACGCAGTATTTT. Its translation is CASSLKGGGLTDTQYF.

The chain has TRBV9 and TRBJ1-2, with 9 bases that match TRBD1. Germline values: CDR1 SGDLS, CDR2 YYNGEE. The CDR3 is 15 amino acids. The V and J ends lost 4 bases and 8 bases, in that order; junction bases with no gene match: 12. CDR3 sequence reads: CASSQAGTGIEGYTF. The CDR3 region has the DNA TGTGCCAGCAGCCAAGCCGGGACAGGGATAGAAGGCTACACCTTC.

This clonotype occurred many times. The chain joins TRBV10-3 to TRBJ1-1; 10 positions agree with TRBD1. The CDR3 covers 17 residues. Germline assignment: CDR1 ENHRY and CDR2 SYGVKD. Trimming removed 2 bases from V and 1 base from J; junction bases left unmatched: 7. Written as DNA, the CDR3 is TGTGCCATCAGTGAGCCAGACAGGGGGCGGTCGAACACTGAAGCTTTCTTT. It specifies CAISEPDRGRSNTEAFF.

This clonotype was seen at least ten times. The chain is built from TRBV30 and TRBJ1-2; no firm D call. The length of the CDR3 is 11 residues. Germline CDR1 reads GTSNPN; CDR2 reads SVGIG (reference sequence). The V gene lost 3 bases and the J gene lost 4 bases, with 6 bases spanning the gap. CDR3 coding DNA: TGTGCCTGGAGACTCACCTATGGCTACACCTTC. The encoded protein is CAWRLTYGYTF.

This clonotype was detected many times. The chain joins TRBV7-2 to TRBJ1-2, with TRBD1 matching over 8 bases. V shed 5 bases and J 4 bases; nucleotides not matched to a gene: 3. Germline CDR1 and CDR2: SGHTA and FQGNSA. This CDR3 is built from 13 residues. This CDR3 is CASSHGQGYGYTF. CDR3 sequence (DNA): TGTGCCAGCAGCCACGGACAGGGCTATGGCTACACCTTC.

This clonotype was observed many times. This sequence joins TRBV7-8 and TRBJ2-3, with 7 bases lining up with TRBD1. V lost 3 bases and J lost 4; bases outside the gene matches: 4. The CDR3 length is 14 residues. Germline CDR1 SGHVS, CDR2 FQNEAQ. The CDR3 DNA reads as TGTGCCAGCAGCTTTGGGACAGTCGCAGATACGCAGTATTTT. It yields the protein CASSFGTVADTQYF.

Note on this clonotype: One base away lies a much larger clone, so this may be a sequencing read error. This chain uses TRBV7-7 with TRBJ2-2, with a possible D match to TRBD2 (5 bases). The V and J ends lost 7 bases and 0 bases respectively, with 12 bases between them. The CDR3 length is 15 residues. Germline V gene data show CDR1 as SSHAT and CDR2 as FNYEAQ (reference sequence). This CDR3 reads CASTTDGANTGELFF. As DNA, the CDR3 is TGTGCCAGCACTACGGACGGGGCGAACACCGGGGAGCTGTTTTTT.

Here the CDR3 reads CASSPQGPRQSQHF. The DNA for the CDR3 is TGTGCCAGCAGCCCGCAGGGTCCTCGACAGTCCCAGCATTTT. The chain couples TRBV3-1 to TRBJ1-5; a weak D match, TRBD1 (5 bases). Looked up from germline, CDR1 is LGHDT and CDR2 is YNNKEL (reference sequence). V gave up 4 bases and J gave up 11 bases, with 18 bases separating them. This CDR3 comprises 14 residues.

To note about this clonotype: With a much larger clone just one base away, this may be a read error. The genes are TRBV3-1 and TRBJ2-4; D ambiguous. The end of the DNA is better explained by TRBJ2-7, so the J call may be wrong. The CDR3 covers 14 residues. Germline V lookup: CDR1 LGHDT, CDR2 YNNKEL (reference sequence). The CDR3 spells CASSQFPSLGEQYF. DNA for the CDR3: TGTGCCAGCAGCCAATTCCCAAGTCTCGGCGAGCAGTACTTC.

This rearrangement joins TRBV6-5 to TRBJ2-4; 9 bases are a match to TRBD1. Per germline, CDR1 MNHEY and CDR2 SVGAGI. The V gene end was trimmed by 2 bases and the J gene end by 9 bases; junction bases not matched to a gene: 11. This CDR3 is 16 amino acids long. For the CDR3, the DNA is TGTGCCAGCAGTTACCAGAAGGGACAGGGTCCTGTCATTCAGTACTTC. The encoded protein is CASSYQKGQGPVIQYF.

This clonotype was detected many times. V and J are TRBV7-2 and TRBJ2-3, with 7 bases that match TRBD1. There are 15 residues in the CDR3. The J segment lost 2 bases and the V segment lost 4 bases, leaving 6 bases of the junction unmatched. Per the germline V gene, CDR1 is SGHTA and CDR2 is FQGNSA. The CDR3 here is CASSSDRRPTDTQYF. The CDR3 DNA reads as TGTGCCAGCAGCTCGGACAGGAGACCCACAGATACGCAGTATTTT.

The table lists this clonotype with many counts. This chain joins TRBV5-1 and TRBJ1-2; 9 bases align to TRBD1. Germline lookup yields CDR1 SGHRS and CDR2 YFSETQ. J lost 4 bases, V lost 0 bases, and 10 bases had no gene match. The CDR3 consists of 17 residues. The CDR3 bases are TGCGCCAGCAGCTTGGTGAGACCGGGACAGGGAGGCTATGGCTACACCTTC. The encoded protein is CASSLVRPGQGGYGYTF.

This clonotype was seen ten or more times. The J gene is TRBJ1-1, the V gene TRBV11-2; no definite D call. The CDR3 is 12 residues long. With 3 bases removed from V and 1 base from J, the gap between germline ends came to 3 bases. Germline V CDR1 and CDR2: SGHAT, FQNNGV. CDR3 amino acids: CASSFSNTEAFF. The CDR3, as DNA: TGTGCCAGCAGCTTCTCGAACACTGAAGCTTTCTTT.

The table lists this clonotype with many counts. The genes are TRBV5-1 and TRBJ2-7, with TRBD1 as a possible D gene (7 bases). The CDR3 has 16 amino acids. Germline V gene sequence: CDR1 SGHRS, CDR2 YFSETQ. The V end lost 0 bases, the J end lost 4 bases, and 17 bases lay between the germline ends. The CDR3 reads CASSLAGGTVAYEQYF. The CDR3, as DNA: TGCGCCAGCAGCTTGGCCGGCGGGACAGTGGCATACGAGCAGTACTTC.